This TCR beta chain was identified during a study of cytomegalovirus exposure and HLA in healthy donors (dated by TCRdb to the late 2010s). With regard to the full study: In an earlier analysis of roughly 590 of the donors, 276 Gb of sequence data and 100 million or so unique TCR beta sequences from 150 million to 200 million T cells were reported. About 300 gigabases of sequencing data and 70 million to 85 million unique TCR sequences were included in an early release covering roughly 600 HLA-typed donors. The genetic ancestry cluster associated with self-reported Caucasian donors included 81% of the roughly 400 genotyped donors. The study aimed to test whether cataloging public T cell receptors could reveal signatures of past pathogen exposure. Using immunosequencing, the study profiled T cell repertoires from 550 to 750 subjects and related those repertoires to cytomegalovirus serostatus. Along with the roughly 610-subject first cohort, a separate validation cohort of more than 90 different subjects was used. To predict cytomegalovirus infection status, the study brought together high-throughput TCR immunosequencing, statistical association of individual TCRs with disease status, and machine learning. In a later analysis, previously published TCR beta repertoires from some 640 donors were re-analyzed and high-resolution HLA genotyping was added so that TCR occurrence patterns could be studied. In the later analysis, no new phenotypic data were used to find candidate immune exposures; instead, reliance was placed on TCR beta sequences and their occurrence across donors. An earlier analysis of some 500 of the donors used high-throughput TCR beta sequencing to judge whether each TCR beta V gene segment behaved as functional or pseudogenic. Alongside the repertoire data, information on donor age, sex, ethnicity and CMV serostatus was compiled. A later genetic analysis took genome-wide SNP genotypes for about 55% of the roughly 670 donors and used that subset as a discovery cohort. Every discovery cohort repertoire had been produced on one sequencing platform. Class I and class II HLA loci were covered by the typing at four-digit resolution. Typing coverage differed by locus: A, B, C, DRB1 and DQB1 were typed in roughly 620-630 donors, DQA1 in approximately 520, DPA1 in around 600, and DPB1 in 472. Roughly five DR-DQ haplotypes were handled as single units for association and clustering, since linkage in the cohort was strong. Among roughly 400 genotyped donors of the cohort, an average of around 220,000 unique TCR beta nucleotide sequences was sequenced per donor, of which roughly 17% were non-productive. The paper as a whole reports these results and caveats: The authors suggested that the approach could potentially be extended to other disease states and immunological phenotypes. Most CMV-associated TCR beta chains appeared to be HLA-restricted in a later analysis, and the HLA associations seemed to be driven largely by CMV exposure. Most TCR sequences were observed very rarely across donors, whereas some public TCRs were present in many individuals. Strong co-occurrence of HLA alleles, especially DR and DQ, made assigning TCR associations to individual alleles difficult. The study gave a list of some 150 TCR beta chains associated with cytomegalovirus. In a later analysis, TCR association rates were found to vary across HLA loci, with the most associated TCRs seen for DRB1 alleles and the fewest for HLA-C alleles. A few of the identified cytomegalovirus-associated TCR beta chains were confirmed in vitro to be specific for cytomegalovirus antigens. A later genetic analysis reported fewer N-insertions in productive TCRs among donors in an Asian-associated ancestry cluster than the approximately 700-donor mean. A later analysis found that HLA-associated TCR beta chains were more clonally expanded and had lower generation probabilities than equally common non-associated chains. Because HLA typing was unavailable for some donors at each locus, only the typed subset was used in association tests. V-gene and J-gene trimming of TCR beta chains was associated with a missense DCLRE1C variant in a later genetic analysis, and the association was replicated in an independent cohort. Cytomegalovirus status was reported to be diagnosed by the classifier with high specificity and sensitivity in both the original and validation cohorts. At a false discovery rate of 0.05, a later analysis linked 15,000 to 20,000 TCR beta sequences to specific HLA alleles. Linkage disequilibrium might explain the correlated functional status among segregating V segments, but an unknown experimental factor could not be ruled out. An earlier analysis of approximately 600 of the donors showed that most TCR beta V segments appeared in productive rearrangements either about 87% or about 30% of the time, which broadly matched IMGT annotations. Some IMGT-functional V segments, including TRBV6-2 and TRBV6-3, could not be distinguished by the 87-base-pair reads and were therefore excluded. A further reported finding was that TCR beta sequences accurately predicted the HLA-A and HLA-B alleles for most subjects in the first cohort. Because counts were too low, under 20 rarely observed V segments, including chromosome 9 orphons, were left out of the earlier analysis of a few hundred of the donors. A group of highly shared sequence variants was considered likely to be a technical artifact of the sequencing pipeline. Only TCR beta chains were sequenced in this cohort, and the absence of alpha or paired-chain data limited detectable features. Roughly uniform sequencing depth across donors was assumed in presence/absence analyses, although this assumption may not hold. For the cohort, immune exposure information was limited to CMV serostatus. According to a later analysis, parvovirus B19, influenza, CMV and Epstein-Barr virus appeared linked to several top co-occurrence clusters.

The library was prepared using the immunoSEQ multiplex PCR assay. For the multiplex PCR, a mixture combining 60 forward primers for TCR Vbeta segments and 13 reverse primers for TCR Jbeta segments was used. Amplification of the CDR3 region of rearranged TCR beta genes was performed with a multiplex PCR assay on genomic DNA. The amplified TCR beta libraries were sequenced on the Illumina HiSeq System as 87-base-pair reads. The original pipeline was this. A later analysis counted approximately 76 million unique TCR beta chains across the 550 to 800 repertoires, and 9 million to 14 million of these chains were shared by at least two donors. To remove PCR and sequencing errors, raw reads were error-corrected and collapsed into unique sequences using a nearest-neighbor algorithm that merged closely related sequences. Alignment of CDR3 sequences to IMGT reference sequences was used to assign V, D and J gene segments. For a sequence to be retained, at least a six-nucleotide match to both a V gene segment and a J gene segment was required. Rearrangements were classified as productive when the CDR3 lacked stop codons and remained in frame with V and J, and all other rearrangements were classified as non-productive. CDR3 was defined by IMGT convention, running from the second conserved V-encoded cysteine to the conserved J-encoded phenylalanine. Sequences without an unambiguous match to a single V gene segment were excluded from the earlier analysis of 500 to 700 of the donors. An earlier analysis of 500 to 600 of the donors classified V segments as functional when productive rearrangements were above 56.7% and as segregating when the standard deviation between donors was above 5%. A statistical classification framework was built for diagnosing cytomegalovirus status from the catalog of TCR beta chain sequences. In a later analysis, TCR nucleotide sequences were compared against IMGT/GENE-DB human TR gene sequences so that V and J genes could be assigned. Using the TCRdist pipeline, a later analysis assigned CDR3 sequences along with most-parsimonious VDJ recombination scenarios. In a later analysis, each TCR beta chain was defined by its CDR3 amino acid sequence together with its V-gene family, and reads lacking a unique V-gene family were excluded. As a way to deal with suspected cross-contamination and a sequencing artifact, a later analysis dropped 450 to 600 nucleotide sequences that were highly shared and had low generation probability. For each public chain, a later analysis derived a clonal expansion index from normalized ranks of inferred template counts within each repertoire. Generation probabilities in a later analysis came from a VDJ recombination model fitted to out-of-frame rearrangements, and those results were checked against IGoR. Hypergeometric tests were used in a later analysis to score TCR-TCR, TCR-HLA and TCR-CMV co-occurrence, with a repertoire-size bias correction applied to the TCR pairs. False discovery rates were estimated in a later analysis by permuting HLA or CMV assignments 20 times. In a later analysis, co-occurring TCRs were grouped using DBSCAN, with TCRdist sequence similarity added in when clustering inside HLA-allele-positive subsets. Repertoires with fewer than 30,000 or more than 120,000 public chains were left out of co-occurrence clustering, as were a handful of repertoires with anomalous nucleotide sharing. Held by TCRdb, this immuneACCESS table contains in-frame sequences only and omits some clones. Under half of the omission traces to an unresolved V gene where checked; the cause of the rest is unknown. That table is the source of V, J and clone size, and D and trimming were worked out from the DNA. The sample table records about 140,000 clones; 80% of these occur just once. The ten top clones hold over 2% of the sample.

The cohort comprised 710 or so healthy bone marrow donors. All cohort members were sampled while nominally healthy, although unrecorded immune exposures were likely present. The donor tested CMV seronegative and was one of the 352 seronegative cohort members. Every donor gave a peripheral blood sample, and the peripheral blood mononuclear cells from that sample were used for TCR beta sequencing. Genomic DNA extraction from the blood cell samples was performed with the Qiagen DNeasy Blood Extraction Kit. On this clone: Its antigen is unknown. No base quality values were provided; no much bigger clone lies one nucleotide off.

The trim is 8 bases for V and 6 bases for J, with a gap of 16 bases between the germline ends. Including cysteine and phenylalanine, the CDR3 has 13 amino acids. Only the CDR3 portion is preserved as DNA: 39 bases, with reading frame beginning at the first base. The chain is made from TRBV23-1 and TRBJ2-5; the D gene is perhaps TRBD2, from 7 matching bases. TRBV23-1 has ORF status, its function being uncertain. The material sequenced was PBMCs. This TCR was sampled from a man between 50 and 59 years old in good health and CMV-seronegative. This receptor has the CDR3 CASGNREGKTQYF. DNA sequence: TGCGCCAGCGGCAACAGGGAGGGGAAGACCCAGTACTTC.